This T cell receptor beta chain appears in the sequencing data of a study of cytomegalovirus exposure and HLA in healthy donors. Study results and limitations: Published work reported that the classifier diagnosed cytomegalovirus status with high specificity and sensitivity. The study put 160 or so TCR beta chains on its list as cytomegalovirus-associated.

Some clones are missing from TCRdb's copy, which holds only in-frame ones; the method was immunoSEQ multiplex PCR. The table records 150,000 to 200,000 clones, 85% to 90% of them present only once. The donors were in the approximately 120-subject validation cohort; that cohort was separate from the roughly 730-subject first cohort. V lost 5 bases and J 2 bases, leaving 13 bases between the germline ends. This CDR3 region has 14 residues. Per germline, CDR1 SGHAT and CDR2 FQDESV (reference sequence). With regard to this clone: Antigen unknown.

The receptor was derived from a man aged 18 to 29 in good health and CMV-seropositive. Sequencing was done on a sample of PBMCs. The V gene is TRBV11-1, the J gene TRBJ2-7; D is perhaps TRBD1 (6 bases). This CDR3 is CASSDRDITYEQYF. In DNA, the CDR3 is TGTGCCAGCAGCGACCGGGACATTACCTACGAGCAGTACTTC.